The 18 T cell receptor beta chains reported below all come from one sample, sequenced in a study of CD8+ T cells in alopecia areata. Extraction of RNA preceded its reverse transcription into cDNA, which served as the sequencing template. Method: immunoSEQ multiplex PCR; TCRdb's copy keeps in-frame clones and lacks some. The sample yields 150,000 to 200,000 clones, just over 65% seen once. Sequenced here: CD8+ T cells sorted from blood, sampled at week 0. The receptor source for this set is a human donor with alopecia areata.

This clone was observed a few times. The chain links TRBV5-1 to TRBJ2-7; 9 bases are shared with TRBD2. V was pared by 0 bases and J by 3 bases, with 4 bases of the junction left unmatched. The germline V gene encodes CDR1 SGHRS and CDR2 YFSETQ. This CDR3 is built from 15 residues. This CDR3 reads CASSLVPSGVYEQYF. The CDR3 DNA reads as TGCGCCAGCAGCTTGGTTCCTAGCGGGGTCTACGAGCAGTACTTC.

A few counts support this clone. The rearrangement uses TRBV5-1 and TRBJ2-7; a weak D match, TRBD2 (5 bases). V was shortened by 3 bases and J by 0 bases, with 13 bases between the two germline ends. CDR1 SGHRS and CDR2 YFSETQ come from the germline V gene. CDR3 length equals 15 residues. CDR3 sequence: CASSSDSASSYEQYF. The CDR3 bases are TGCGCCAGCAGCTCGGACTCAGCCAGCTCCTACGAGCAGTACTTC.

The genes are TRBV11-2 and TRBJ2-1; the D gene could be TRBD1 or TRBD2 (6 bases each). Deletions cut 2 bases from V and 8 bases from J, with 10 bases between. The CDR3 extends over 13 amino acids. From germline, CDR1 is SGHAT and CDR2 FQNNGV. The CDR3 loop reads CASSLPGADEQFF. DNA for the CDR3: TGTGCCAGCAGCTTACCGGGGGCAGATGAGCAGTTCTTC.

V gene TRBV2 combines with J gene TRBJ2-3, with 10 bases that match TRBD2. Losses at the gene ends were 0 bases for V and 5 bases for J; bases not matched to a gene: 11. Germline CDR1 reads SNHLY; CDR2 reads FYNNEI. The CDR3 loop spans 18 amino acids. The CDR3 sequence is CASSEAGVSGGPLDTQYF. In DNA, the CDR3 is TGTGCCAGCAGTGAAGCCGGGGTTAGCGGGGGGCCTCTAGATACGCAGTATTTT.

This clone was recorded a few times. This chain connects TRBV13 to TRBJ2-3; TRBD2 matches 7 bases. The V segment lost 5 bases and the J segment 2 bases; nucleotides outside the gene matches: 7. Germline assignment: CDR1 PRHDT and CDR2 FYEKMQ (reference sequence). The CDR3 totals 15 residues. The CDR3 reads CASSPRDYPTDTQYF. The CDR3 DNA reads as TGTGCCAGCAGCCCTCGGGACTACCCCACAGATACGCAGTATTTT.

This chain connects TRBV2 to TRBJ2-1, with 12 bases matching TRBD1. Looked up from germline, CDR1 is SNHLY and CDR2 is FYNNEI. The CDR3 totals 17 residues. Unmatched junction bases numbered 10, after V lost 8 bases and J lost 2 bases. Here the CDR3 DNA reads TGTGCCAGCCGAGGGAGGGGGACAGGGGGCACCTACAATGAGCAGTTCTTC. Its translation is CASRGRGTGGTYNEQFF.

CDR3 loop: CASSLVPGSYNEQFF. DNA for the CDR3: TGTGCCAGCAGCTTAGTTCCGGGCTCCTACAATGAGCAGTTCTTC. The chain employs TRBV11-3 and TRBJ2-1; D unresolved. The V end was cut by 1 base, the J end by 0 bases, with 7 bases between. The germline V gene has CDR1 SGHNT and CDR2 YENEEA. This CDR3 has 15 residues.

V usage is TRBV5-1 and J usage is TRBJ2-1, with 12 bases identical to TRBD2. CDR3 length: 22 residues. After removal of 7 bases from V and 6 bases from J, the junction contained 29 bases not matched to a gene. The germline V gene encodes CDR1 SGHRS and CDR2 YFSETQ. This CDR3 is CASRATRLQTSGGSPYGNEQFF. CDR3 bases: TGCGCCAGCCGTGCAACTCGCCTTCAGACTAGCGGGGGCTCCCCCTATGGCAATGAGCAGTTCTTC. The full variable domain, with the rest looked up from reference TRBV5-1 and TRBJ2-1, is KAGVTQTPRYLIKTRGQQVTLSCSPISGHRSVSWYQQTPGQGLQFLFEYFSETQRNKGNFPGRFSGRQFSNSRSEMNVSTLELGDSALYLCASRATRLQTSGGSPYGNEQFFGPGTRLTVL.

This clone showed up just a few times. The rearrangement links TRBV4-2 to TRBJ1-2, with D unresolved. With 0 bases removed from V and 4 bases from J, the gap between germline ends came to 9 bases. CDR3 length equals 14 residues. Germline V gives CDR1 LGHNA, CDR2 YNFKEQ. The DNA of the CDR3 is TGTGCCAGCAGCCAAGATCCCAATTTCTATGGCTACACCTTC. Protein product: CASSQDPNFYGYTF.

In nucleotides, the CDR3 is TGTGCCAGCAAAACTGGGGCCAACGTCCTGACTTTC. This codes for CASKTGANVLTF. The V call is TRBV6-5, the J call TRBJ2-6; no clear D. Germline V gene data show CDR1 as MNHEY and CDR2 as SVGAGI. The CDR3 totals 12 residues. The germline V and J ends were trimmed by 7 bases and 2 bases, with 3 bases remaining between them.

This clone was recorded a few times. The chain joins TRBV4-1 to TRBJ2-5; D possibly corresponds to TRBD2 (6 bases). V gave up 4 bases and J gave up 0 bases, with 6 bases separating them. In germline, CDR1 is MGHRA, CDR2 YSYEKL. The CDR3 has 13 residues. This CDR3 is CASSLADQETQYF. CDR3 DNA: TGCGCCAGCAGCCTAGCGGACCAAGAGACCCAGTACTTC.

The chain uses TRBV2 and TRBJ2-7, with 7 bases identical to TRBD1. After removal of 2 bases from V and 2 bases from J, the junction contained 3 bases not matched to a gene. Germline V CDR1 and CDR2: SNHLY, FYNNEI. This CDR3 spans 14 amino acids. The chain's CDR3 is CASSEIGQAYEQYF. The DNA of the CDR3 is TGTGCCAGCAGTGAAATAGGACAGGCCTACGAGCAGTACTTC.

The chain uses TRBV5-6 and TRBJ2-7, with 8 bases identical to TRBD2. V lost 0 bases and J lost 6; bases outside the gene matches: 5. Germline assignment: CDR1 SGHDT and CDR2 YYEEEE. The CDR3 has 14 amino acids. The CDR3 bases are TGTGCCAGCAGCTTGGGAGTAGCGGGGATCGAGCAGTACTTC. Translated, it gives CASSLGVAGIEQYF.

As concerns this clone: This sample includes further DNA sequences coding for the same CDR3. The V and J genes are TRBV29-1 and TRBJ1-1, with D unresolved. This CDR3 is built from 11 residues. V gave up 2 bases and J gave up 5 bases, with 6 bases separating them. Per the germline V gene, CDR1 is SQVTM and CDR2 is ANQGSEA. The CDR3 DNA is TGCAGCGTTGAATGGGGAACTGAAGCTTTCTTT. Protein sequence: CSVEWGTEAFF.

The table lists this clone with a few counts. The chain uses TRBV19 and TRBJ2-2, with TRBD1 as a possible D gene (5 bases). The CDR3 extends over 13 amino acids. The V end lost 10 bases, the J end lost 3 bases, and 12 bases lay between the germline ends. In germline, CDR1 is LNHDA, CDR2 SQIVND (reference sequence). CDR3 coding DNA: TGTGCCACCCGCCCAGGGTACACCGGGGAGCTGTTTTTT. Its translation is CATRPGYTGELFF.

The CDR3 region is CASSLGRGMNTGELFF. The CDR3 coding sequence is TGTGCCAGCAGCTTGGGGAGGGGAATGAACACCGGGGAGCTGTTTTTT. V gene TRBV11-2 combines with J gene TRBJ2-2; 7 nucleotides align to TRBD2. The CDR3 loop spans 16 amino acids. Germline V gene data show CDR1 as SGHAT and CDR2 as FQNNGV. V gave up 3 bases and J gave up 1 base; unmatched junction bases: 5.

The chain carries TRBV29-1 and TRBJ1-2, with 11 positions matching TRBD1. The germline V gene encodes CDR1 SQVTM and CDR2 ANQGSEA. The CDR3 is made up of 14 amino acids. After removal of 3 bases from V and 8 bases from J, the junction contained 8 bases not matched to a gene. Here the CDR3 reads CSVDRQDRGRGYTF. The CDR3 region has the DNA TGCAGCGTTGACAGGCAGGACAGGGGGCGCGGCTACACCTTC.

This chain uses TRBV9 with TRBJ2-3; D may match TRBD1 or TRBD2 (6 bases each). V lost 6 bases and J 0 bases, leaving 14 bases between the germline ends. Germline CDR1 SGDLS, CDR2 YYNGEE. The CDR3 spans 15 residues. CDR3 sequence: CASTKEGVSTDTQYF. The CDR3 DNA sequence: TGTGCCAGCACCAAGGAGGGGGTCAGCACAGATACGCAGTATTTT. Full variable domain (rest looked up from reference TRBV9 and TRBJ2-3): DSGVTQTPKHLITATGQRVTLRCSPRSGDLSVYWYQQSLDQGLQFLIQYYNGEERAKGNILERFSAQQFPDLHSELNLSSLELGDSALYFCASTKEGVSTDTQYFGPGTRLTVL.